This TCR beta chain stems from a study of post-analysis software for immune sequencing data. Study-wide results and caveats: Relative to controls, patients had about five TRBV segments at higher frequency, with TRBV5-6, TRBV5-1 and TRBV20-1 among these.

The library was made from cDNA and included unique molecular identifiers. TCRdb analysed the PCR reads with MiXCR anew, one entry per CDR3 protein. The sample contains roughly 580,000 distinct CDR3 sequences, roughly 40% of which appear only once. This CDR3 is built from 15 residues. The ends lost 2 bases at V and 6 bases at J; junction bases unmatched: 1. From germline, CDR1 is MGHRA and CDR2 YSYEKL. Comment on this clonotype: Its antigen is unknown.

The specimen was blood. The chain combines TRBV4-1 with TRBJ2-1; 13 bases map to TRBD2. The clonotype originates from a girl aged 10-17 years with multiple sclerosis. Here the CDR3 DNA reads TGCGCCAGCAGCCAAACTAGCGGGGGGGCCAATGAGCAGTTCTTC. It yields the protein CASSQTSGGANEQFF.